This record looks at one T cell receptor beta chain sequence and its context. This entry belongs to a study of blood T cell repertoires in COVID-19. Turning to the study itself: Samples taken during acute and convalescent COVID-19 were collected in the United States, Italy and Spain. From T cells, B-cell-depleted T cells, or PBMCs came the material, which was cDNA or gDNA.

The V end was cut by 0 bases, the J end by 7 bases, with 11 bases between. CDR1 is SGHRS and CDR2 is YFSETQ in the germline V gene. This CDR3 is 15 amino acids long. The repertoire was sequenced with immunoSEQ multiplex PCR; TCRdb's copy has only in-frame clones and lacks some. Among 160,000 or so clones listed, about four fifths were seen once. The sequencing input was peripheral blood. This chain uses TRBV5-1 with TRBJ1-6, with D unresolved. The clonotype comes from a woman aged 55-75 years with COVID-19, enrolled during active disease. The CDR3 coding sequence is TGCGCCAGCAGCTTGGTGGAGGGTGGCAATTCACCCCTCCACTTT. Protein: CASSLVEGGNSPLHF. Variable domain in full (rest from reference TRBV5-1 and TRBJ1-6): KAGVTQTPRYLIKTRGQQVTLSCSPISGHRSVSWYQQTPGQGLQFLFEYFSETQRNKGNFPGRFSGRQFSNSRSEMNVSTLELGDSALYLCASSLVEGGNSPLHFGNGTRLTVT.